One and the same sample provided the 21 T cell receptor beta chains below, sequenced in a study of CD8 T cells in ankylosing spondylitis. TCRdb reprocessed the 5' RACE reads via MiXCR and lists one record per CDR3 protein. The sample carries some 250,000 distinct CDR3 sequences, 7.5% to 9% recorded once. Sequencing input: blood, either unsorted or a sorted T cell fraction (not recorded which). These receptors were taken from a male donor with ankylosing spondylitis or in good health (not recorded which).

The chain employs TRBV4-3 and TRBJ2-1; D might be TRBD2 (5 bases). Between the trimmed V and J ends, which lost 1 base and 8 bases, there was a span of 12 bases. Germline V lookup: CDR1 LGHNA, CDR2 YSLEER. CDR3 length equals 14 residues. DNA of the CDR3: TGCGCCAGCAGCCAAGGGTCTAGCTTCGATGAGCAGTTCTTC. It codes for CASSQGSSFDEQFF.

This clonotype was counted only a few times. The chain employs TRBV7-2 and TRBJ1-1; TRBD1 aligns across 8 bases. Germline lookup yields CDR1 SGHTA and CDR2 FQGNSA. There are 14 residues in the CDR3. J lost 5 bases, V lost 6 bases, and 8 bases had no gene match. CDR3: CASRSQGGGTEAFF. The CDR3 region has the DNA TGTGCCAGCAGGTCACAGGGGGGGGGTACTGAAGCTTTCTTT.

This clonotype occurred a few times. The chain couples TRBV7-9 to TRBJ1-2; D remains unclear. The CDR3 consists of 11 residues. CDR1 and CDR2 from the germline V gene are SEHNR and FQNEAQ (reference sequence). V lost 3 bases and J lost 4, with 3 bases in between. The DNA for the CDR3 is TGTGCCAGCAGCTTGTTCTATGGCTACACCTTC. As protein: CASSLFYGYTF.

The chain combines TRBV20-1 with TRBJ2-1; 8 bases match TRBD1. Germline V lookup: CDR1 DFQATT, CDR2 SNEGSKA (reference sequence). V dropped 8 bases and J dropped 1; count of bases not matched to a gene: 7. The CDR3 covers 14 residues. The CDR3 is CSLYRDRSYNEQFF. CDR3 coding DNA: TGCAGTCTTTACCGGGACAGGTCCTACAATGAGCAGTTCTTC.

Comments on this clonotype: Just one base apart from a much larger clone, this may be a read error. This chain uses TRBV20-1 with TRBJ2-7, with 7 positions matching TRBD2. The CDR3 sequence is 14 residues long. V shed 5 bases and J 2 bases; nucleotides not matched to a gene: 9. Germline CDR1 is DFQATT and CDR2 is SNEGSKA (reference sequence). This chain's CDR3 is CSAGKAGTPYEQYF. The CDR3 DNA sequence: TGCAGTGCTGGAAAAGCGGGGACCCCCTACGAGCAGTACTTC.

There are many counts of this clonotype. V gene TRBV10-3 combines with J gene TRBJ1-2, with 10 nucleotides matching TRBD1. Germline V CDR1 and CDR2: ENHRY, SYGVKD. V lost 6 bases to trimming and J lost 6 bases; unmatched junction nucleotides: 10. The length of the CDR3 is 15 residues. CDR3 nucleotide sequence: TGTGCCATCAGCGCCCGGGACAGGGGAAGGGATGGCTACACCTTC. Its translation is CAISARDRGRDGYTF.

There are many counts of this clonotype. The J gene is TRBJ2-7, the V gene TRBV7-6, with D perhaps matching TRBD1 (5 bases). Germline V gene lookup returns CDR1 SGHVS and CDR2 FNYEAQ. V shed 4 bases and J shed 2 bases, with 18 bases lying between them. CDR3 length equals 16 residues. Here the CDR3 reads CASSSRVGDSAYEQYF. The CDR3 coding sequence is TGTGCCAGCAGCTCAAGGGTTGGTGACAGTGCCTACGAGCAGTACTTC.

For this clonotype: This clone may be a read error of a much larger clone one base away. The chain carries TRBV6-1 and TRBJ2-3; weak D call: TRBD2 (5 bases). Trimming took off 10 bases at V and 3 bases at J, with 11 bases between the two ends. The CDR3 loop spans 12 amino acids. The germline CDR1 and CDR2 sequences are MNHNS and SASEGT. CDR3 loop: CAIATLTDTQYF. The CDR3, as DNA: TGTGCCATAGCGACCCTTACAGATACGCAGTATTTT.

This clonotype has at least ten counts. This chain links TRBV29-1 with TRBJ2-3; D may be TRBD2 (5 bases). Germline-derived CDR1 and CDR2 are SQVTM and ANQGSEA. Trimming stripped 0 bases from V and 4 bases from J, with 17 bases between. This CDR3 comprises 16 residues. The CDR3 loop is CSVEDRYRGSADTQYF. The CDR3, as DNA: TGCAGCGTTGAAGATCGGTATCGGGGTAGTGCAGATACGCAGTATTTT.

This chain connects TRBV6-5 to TRBJ2-2; no reliable D call. Deletions cut 2 bases from V and 4 bases from J, with 5 bases between. Looked up from germline, CDR1 is MNHEY and CDR2 is SVGAGI. The CDR3 spans 13 residues. The CDR3 sequence is CASSYTPTGELFF. CDR3 nucleotides: TGTGCCAGCAGTTACACACCCACCGGGGAGCTGTTTTTT.

Many counts were recorded for this clonotype. The chain links TRBV3-1 to TRBJ1-2, with 7 bases fitting TRBD1. V shed 4 bases, J shed 8 bases, and the junction held 7 bases outside the gene matches. CDR1 is LGHDT, CDR2 YNNKEL, per germline (reference sequence). The length of the CDR3 is 13 residues. The CDR3 region is CASSLGQRIGYTF. The CDR3 DNA reads as TGTGCCAGCAGCCTGGGACAGCGGATCGGCTACACCTTC.

This clonotype has at least ten counts. The V and J genes are TRBV20-1 and TRBJ1-1; D is unclear. This CDR3 is built from 14 residues. Germline V gene sequence: CDR1 DFQATT, CDR2 SNEGSKA (reference sequence). V was shortened by 7 bases and J by 3 bases, with 18 bases between the two germline ends. The CDR3 region has the DNA TGCAGTGTTAAGGGTAGTATCGCGGACACTGAAGCTTTCTTT. Translation: CSVKGSIADTEAFF.

The table lists this clonotype with many counts. The V call is TRBV12-3 or TRBV12-4, the J call TRBJ1-1, with D unclear. V shed 5 bases and J shed 1 base, with 14 bases lying between them. This CDR3 comprises 15 residues. The CDR3 loop reads CASSRTPDKNTEAFF. The DNA of the CDR3 is TGTGCCAGCAGTAGGACCCCAGATAAGAACACTGAAGCTTTCTTT.

This clonotype has ten or more counts. CDR3 sequence reads: CSVGQNIVYGYTF. CDR3 coding DNA: TGCAGCGTGGGGCAGAATATTGTCTATGGCTACACCTTC. This sequence joins TRBV29-1 and TRBJ1-2, with a weak D call TRBD1 (5 bases). Trimming removed 6 bases from V and 4 bases from J, with 15 bases in between. This CDR3 spans 13 amino acids. Germline-derived CDR1 and CDR2 are SQVTM and ANQGSEA.

This clonotype was seen at least ten times. DNA for the CDR3: TGTGCCAGTAGTATAAGGGGAGGGGAGAACACTGAAGCTTTCTTT. This sequence encodes CASSIRGGENTEAFF. This chain joins TRBV19 and TRBJ1-1; D is perhaps TRBD1 (5 bases). The CDR3 runs 15 residues. The V gene's germline CDR1 is LNHDA and CDR2 SQIVND (reference sequence). Deletions cut 2 bases from V and 1 base from J, with 11 bases between. Variable domain in full (rest from reference TRBV19 and TRBJ1-1): DGGITQSPKYLFRKEGQNVTLSCEQNLNHDAMYWYRQDPGQGLRLIYYSQIVNDFQKGDIAEGYSVSREKKESFPLTVTSAQKNPTAFYLCASSIRGGENTEAFFGQGTRLTVV.

The sample holds a few counts of this clonotype. The chain has TRBV18 and TRBJ1-1; TRBD1 is a possible D gene (6 bases). The CDR3 is 16 residues long. The V gene lost 3 bases and the J gene lost 5 bases, with 19 bases spanning the gap. Per germline, CDR1 KGHSH and CDR2 LQKENI. The CDR3 DNA reads as TGTGCCAGCTCACCCAAACAGGGTGGAAGGGGAACTGAAGCTTTCTTT. Translating it yields CASSPKQGGRGTEAFF. Filled out from reference TRBV18 and TRBJ1-1, the complete variable domain reads NAGVMQNPRHLVRRRGQEARLRCSPMKGHSHVYWYRQLPEEGLKFMVYLQKENIIDESGMPKERFSAEFPKEGPSILRIQQVVRGDSAAYFCASSPKQGGRGTEAFFGQGTRLTVV.

The table lists this clonotype with many counts. The J gene is TRBJ1-6, the V gene TRBV7-8; D is ambiguous. Deletions cut 5 bases from V and 6 bases from J, with 8 bases between. CDR1 SGHVS and CDR2 FQNEAQ come from the germline V gene. The CDR3 consists of 13 residues. CDR3 sequence: CASSARPNSPLHF. CDR3 coding DNA: TGTGCCAGCAGCGCCCGACCTAATTCACCCCTCCACTTT. The whole variable domain, remainder taken from reference TRBV7-8 and TRBJ1-6, is GAGVSQSPRYKVAKRGQDVALRCDPISGHVSLFWYQQALGQGPEFLTYFQNEAQLDKSGLPSDRFFAERPEGSVSTLKIQRTQQEDSAVYLCASSARPNSPLHFGNGTRLTVT.

This clonotype has a handful of counts. The chain recombines TRBV15 with TRBJ2-5, with 9 bases lining up with TRBD1. V shed 0 bases and J 6 bases; nucleotides not matched to a gene: 8. This CDR3 is 16 amino acids long. CDR1 and CDR2 from the germline V gene are LNHNV and YYDKDF (reference sequence). CDR3 loop: CATSRDTGQGWKTQYF. The CDR3 nucleotides are TGTGCCACCAGCAGAGACACGGGACAGGGATGGAAGACCCAGTACTTC.

This clonotype was seen at least ten times. This sequence joins TRBV18 and TRBJ1-5; no clear D. Germline V CDR1 and CDR2: KGHSH, LQKENI. The CDR3 loop spans 15 amino acids. V lost 1 base to trimming and J lost 0 bases, with 7 bases between them. The CDR3 DNA follows: TGTGCCAGCTCACCACAGTGGGATAGCAATCAGCCCCAGCATTTT. It codes for CASSPQWDSNQPQHF.

The chain couples TRBV10-3 to TRBJ2-3; 8 positions match TRBD2. Unmatched junction bases numbered 8, after V lost 3 bases and J lost 3 bases. The CDR3 runs 16 residues. Germline V CDR1 and CDR2: ENHRY, SYGVKD. DNA for the CDR3: TGTGCCATCAGTGAAATAGCGGGAATCGGAACAGATACGCAGTATTTT. Its protein is CAISEIAGIGTDTQYF.

This clonotype was picked up a small number of times. The chain's CDR3 is CASSPGLAGAETQYF. The CDR3 coding sequence is TGCGCCAGCAGTCCCGGACTAGCGGGGGCAGAGACCCAGTACTTC. The rearrangement links TRBV5-1 to TRBJ2-5; 13 positions match TRBD2. The J segment lost 4 bases and the V segment lost 5 bases, leaving 5 bases of the junction unmatched. The V gene's germline CDR1 is SGHRS and CDR2 YFSETQ. The CDR3 spans 15 residues.